The 9 T cell receptor beta chains listed next were all sequenced from one sample in a study of CD8+CD57+ T cells in acquired aplastic anemia listed by TCRdb under 2018. Expansion of CD8+CD57+ cells had been shown by flow cytometry in the patients chosen for sequencing. The sequencer listed for this sample is Illumina HiSeq 2000. Genomic DNA served as template for TCR beta VDJ combination and CDR3 sequence profiling. In TCRdb, the public reads were trimmed at Q25 with fastp and aligned with MiXCR, with productive beta chains retained. Rows merge per CDR3 protein into single entries with the most common DNA and genes. In this sample the table shows about 200,000 distinct CDR3 sequences, around three fifths of which occur a single time. The ten largest clones capture about 60% of the sample. The sequencing input was sorted CD4+, CD8+, or CD8+CD57+ T cells (not recorded which) from PBMCs. Receptor source: a human donor with aplastic anemia.

The V gene is TRBV24-1, the J gene TRBJ2-1; D gene ambiguous. This CDR3 comprises 13 residues. Germline assignment: CDR1 KGHDR and CDR2 SFDVKD. Between the trimmed V and J ends, which lost 3 bases and 3 bases, there was a span of 5 bases. The chain's CDR3 is CATSDLHYNEQFF. CDR3 nucleotide sequence: TGTGCCACCAGTGATCTGCACTACAATGAGCAGTTCTTC.

This sequence joins TRBV7-2 and TRBJ2-7, with a weak D call TRBD1 (5 bases). Trimming stripped 5 bases from V and 3 bases from J, with 14 bases between. From germline, CDR1 is SGHTA and CDR2 FQGNSA. This CDR3 spans 14 amino acids. The CDR3 DNA follows: TGTGCCAGCAGCGTCGACCGACAGATCTACGAGCAGTACTTC. Translated, it gives CASSVDRQIYEQYF.

This chain joins TRBV9 and TRBJ1-1, with D possibly being TRBD1 (5 bases). The germline gives CDR1 SGDLS, CDR2 YYNGEE. Between the trimmed V and J ends, which lost 2 bases and 1 base, there was a span of 6 bases. The CDR3 has 13 residues. The CDR3 bases are TGTGCCAGCAGCGTTAGGGGGAACACTGAAGCTTTCTTT. Amino acid sequence: CASSVRGNTEAFF.

This clonotype occurred a few times. This chain links TRBV10-3 with TRBJ1-1; TRBD1 is a possible D gene (6 bases). The CDR3 sequence is 14 residues long. V was cut by 2 bases and J by 5 bases, with 12 bases left in between. Germline V gives CDR1 ENHRY, CDR2 SYGVKD. The CDR3 loop reads CAISETGLGTEAFF. The CDR3 nucleotides are TGTGCCATCAGTGAGACAGGGTTAGGGACTGAAGCTTTCTTT.

This clonotype was recorded at least ten times. The gene calls are TRBV19 and TRBJ1-3, with D uncertain. The CDR3 spans 16 residues. V gave up 3 bases and J gave up 2 bases, with 14 bases separating them. CDR1 and CDR2 (germline): LNHDA, SQIVND (reference sequence). The CDR3 DNA is TGTGCCAGTAGTATCTTCGAACAGCGGACTGGAAACACCATATATTTT. Translation gives CASSIFEQRTGNTIYF. The complete variable domain, with remaining parts taken from reference TRBV19 and TRBJ1-3, reads DGGITQSPKYLFRKEGQNVTLSCEQNLNHDAMYWYRQDPGQGLRLIYYSQIVNDFQKGDIAEGYSVSREKKESFPLTVTSAQKNPTAFYLCASSIFEQRTGNTIYFGEGSWLTVV.

This clonotype was counted only a few times. J is TRBJ1-5 and V is TRBV19; D is ambiguous. V was trimmed by 5 bases and J by 1 base, leaving 9 bases between them. Germline V gene sequence: CDR1 LNHDA, CDR2 SQIVND (reference sequence). CDR3 length equals 14 residues. CDR3 amino acids: CASSSTASNQPQHF. The DNA for the CDR3 is TGTGCCAGTAGTTCGACGGCGAGCAATCAGCCCCAGCATTTT.

The chain joins TRBV20-1 to TRBJ2-7; 10 bases agree with TRBD2. CDR1 and CDR2 from the germline V gene are DFQATT and SNEGSKA (reference sequence). J gave up 6 bases and V 2 bases, and 10 bases lay outside the gene matches. The CDR3 runs to 15 residues. As DNA, the CDR3 is TGCAGTGCTAGAAGGGCTAGCGGGAGTATGTCCGAGCAGTACTTC. Encoded protein: CSARRASGSMSEQYF.

V and J are TRBV2 and TRBJ2-1, with D unclear. The CDR3 extends over 17 amino acids. Trimming pared 2 bases from V and 4 bases from J, leaving 18 bases between. Germline-derived CDR1 and CDR2 are SNHLY and FYNNEI. The CDR3, as DNA: TGTGCCAGCAGTGAATTGGGCGAAACGGGCCCGTACAATGAGCAGTTCTTC. As protein: CASSELGETGPYNEQFF.

The chain recombines TRBV12-3 or TRBV12-4 with TRBJ2-7, with 10 bases identical to TRBD1. Losses at the gene ends were 2 bases for V and 6 bases for J; bases not matched to a gene: 4. This CDR3 contains 14 residues. The CDR3 loop is CASSLFGTGVEQYF. CDR3 DNA sequence: TGTGCCAGCAGTTTATTCGGGACAGGGGTCGAGCAGTACTTC.